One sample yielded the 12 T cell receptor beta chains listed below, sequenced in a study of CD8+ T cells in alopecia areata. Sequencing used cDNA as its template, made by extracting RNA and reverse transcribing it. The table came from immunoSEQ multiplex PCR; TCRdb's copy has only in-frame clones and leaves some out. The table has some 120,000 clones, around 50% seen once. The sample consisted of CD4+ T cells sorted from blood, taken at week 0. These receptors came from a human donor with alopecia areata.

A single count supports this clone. CDR3 in amino acids: CASSGNEQFF. DNA of the CDR3: TGTGCCAGCAGCGGAAATGAGCAGTTCTTC. The chain recombines TRBV13 with TRBJ2-1, with unresolved D. This CDR3 has 10 amino acids. Per germline, CDR1 PRHDT and CDR2 FYEKMQ (reference sequence). V lost 5 bases to trimming and J lost 7 bases, with 3 bases between them.

CDR3 protein: CASNPGSTSTDTQYF. CDR3 bases: TGCGCCAGCAACCCCGGCAGCACTAGCACAGATACGCAGTATTTT. The J gene is TRBJ2-3, the V gene TRBV5-1; D is unresolved. The CDR3 totals 15 residues. V lost 6 bases and J 0 bases, leaving 14 bases between the germline ends. Germline assignment: CDR1 SGHRS and CDR2 YFSETQ.

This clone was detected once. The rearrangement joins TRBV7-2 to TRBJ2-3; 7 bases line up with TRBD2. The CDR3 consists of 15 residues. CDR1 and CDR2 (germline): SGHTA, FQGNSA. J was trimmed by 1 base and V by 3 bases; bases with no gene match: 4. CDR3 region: CASSFVSGGTDTQYF. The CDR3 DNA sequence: TGTGCCAGCAGCTTTGTCAGCGGGGGCACAGATACGCAGTATTTT.

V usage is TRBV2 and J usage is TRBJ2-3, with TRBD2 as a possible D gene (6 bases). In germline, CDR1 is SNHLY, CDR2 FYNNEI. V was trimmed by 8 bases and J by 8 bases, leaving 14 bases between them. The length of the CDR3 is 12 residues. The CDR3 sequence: CASERGEATQYF. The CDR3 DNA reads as TGTGCCAGCGAAAGAGGGGAGGCTACGCAGTATTTT.

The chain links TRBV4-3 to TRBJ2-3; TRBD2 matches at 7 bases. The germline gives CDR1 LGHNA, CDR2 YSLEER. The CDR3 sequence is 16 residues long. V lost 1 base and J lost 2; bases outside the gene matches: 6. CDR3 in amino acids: CASSQASSGITDTQYF. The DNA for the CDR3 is TGCGCCAGCAGCCAAGCGTCTAGCGGAATCACAGATACGCAGTATTTT.

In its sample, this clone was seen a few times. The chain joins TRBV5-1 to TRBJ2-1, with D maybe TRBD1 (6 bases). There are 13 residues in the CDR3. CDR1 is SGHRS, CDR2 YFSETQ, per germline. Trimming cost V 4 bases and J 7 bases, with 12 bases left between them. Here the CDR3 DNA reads TGCGCCAGCAGCACAGACAGGCAGAATGAGCAGTTCTTC. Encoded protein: CASSTDRQNEQFF.

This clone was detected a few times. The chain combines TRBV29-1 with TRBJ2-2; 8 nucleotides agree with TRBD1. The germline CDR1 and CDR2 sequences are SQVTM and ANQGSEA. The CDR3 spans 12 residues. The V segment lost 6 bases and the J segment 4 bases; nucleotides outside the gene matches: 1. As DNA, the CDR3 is TGCAGCGTGACAGGGGTCACCGGGGAGCTGTTTTTT. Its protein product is CSVTGVTGELFF.

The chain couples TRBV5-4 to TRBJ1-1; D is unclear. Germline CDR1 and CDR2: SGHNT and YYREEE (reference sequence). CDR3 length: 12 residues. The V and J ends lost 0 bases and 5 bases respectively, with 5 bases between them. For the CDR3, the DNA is TGTGCCAGCAGCTTGGAGATTACTGAAGCTTTCTTT. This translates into CASSLEITEAFF.

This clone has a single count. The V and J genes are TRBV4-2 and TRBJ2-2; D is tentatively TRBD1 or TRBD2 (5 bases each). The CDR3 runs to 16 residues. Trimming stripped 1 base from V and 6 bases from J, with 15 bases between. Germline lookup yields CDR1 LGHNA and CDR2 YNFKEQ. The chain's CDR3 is CASSQAGTVDAGELFF. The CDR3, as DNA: TGTGCCAGCAGCCAAGCCGGGACGGTGGACGCCGGGGAGCTGTTTTTT.

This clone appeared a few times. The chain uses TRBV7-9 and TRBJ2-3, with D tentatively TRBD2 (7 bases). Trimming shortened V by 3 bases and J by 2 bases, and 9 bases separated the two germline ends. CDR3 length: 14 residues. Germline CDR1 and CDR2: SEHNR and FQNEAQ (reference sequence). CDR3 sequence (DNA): TGTGCCAGCAGCTTCGGGGGGCTCACAGATACGCAGTATTTT. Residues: CASSFGGLTDTQYF.

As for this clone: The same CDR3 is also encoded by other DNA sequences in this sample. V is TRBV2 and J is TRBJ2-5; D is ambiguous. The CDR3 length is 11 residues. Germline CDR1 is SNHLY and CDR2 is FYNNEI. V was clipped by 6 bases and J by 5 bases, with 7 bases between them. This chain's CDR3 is CASRARETQYF. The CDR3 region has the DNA TGTGCCAGCAGGGCAAGGGAGACCCAGTACTTC. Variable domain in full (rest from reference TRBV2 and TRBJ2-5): EPEVTQTPSHQVTQMGQEVILRCVPISNHLYFYWYRQILGQKVEFLVSFYNNEISEKSEIFDDQFSVERPDGSNFTLKIRSTKLEDSAMYFCASRARETQYFGPGTRLLVL.

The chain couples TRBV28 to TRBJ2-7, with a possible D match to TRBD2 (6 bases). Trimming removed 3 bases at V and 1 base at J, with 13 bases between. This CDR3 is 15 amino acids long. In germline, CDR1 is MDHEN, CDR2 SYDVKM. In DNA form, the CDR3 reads TGTGCCAGCAGTTTGGGGGGACCTGCATCCTACGAGCAGTACTTC. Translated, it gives CASSLGGPASYEQYF.